The 26 T cell receptor beta chains below were found in one sample sequenced in a study of cytomegalovirus exposure and HLA in healthy donors. Primers: 60 Vbeta forward and 13 Jbeta reverse. Data came from immunoSEQ multiplex PCR; TCRdb stores just in-frame clones and leaves some out. The sample has around 140,000 clones, approximately 80% seen once; the top ten hold roughly 3.9%. The sequenced material came from PBMCs. These receptors were obtained from a male donor in good health and CMV-seropositive.

The chain recombines TRBV7-9 with TRBJ1-5, with a weak D call TRBD1 (6 bases). CDR1 and CDR2 from the germline V gene are SEHNR and FQNEAQ (reference sequence). CDR3 length: 15 amino acids. V was shortened by 0 bases and J by 5 bases, with 11 bases between the two germline ends. The CDR3 DNA follows: TGTGCCAGCAGCTTAGCTGGGGGCTGGGATCAGCCCCAGCATTTT. This translates into CASSLAGGWDQPQHF.

The chain is built from TRBV27 and TRBJ1-5, with D perhaps TRBD1 (5 bases). The CDR3 loop spans 13 amino acids. Deletions cut 5 bases from V and 4 bases from J, with 9 bases between. Germline values: CDR1 MNHEY, CDR2 SMNVEV (reference sequence). CDR3 coding DNA: TGTGCCAGCAGTCAGGGCTGGAATCAGCCCCAGCATTTT. This codes for CASSQGWNQPQHF.

This clone has just a few counts. The chain links TRBV5-1 to TRBJ2-3, with TRBD2 matching over 7 bases. From germline, CDR1 is SGHRS and CDR2 YFSETQ. Trimming cost V 1 base and J 2 bases; bases outside gene matches: 7. This CDR3 region has 16 residues. The CDR3 DNA reads as TGCGCCAGCAGCTTGTGGGGGGGTTCTTTCACAGATACGCAGTATTTT. Encoded protein: CASSLWGGSFTDTQYF.

This chain joins TRBV27 and TRBJ2-1, with D maybe TRBD2 (6 bases). Germline V gives CDR1 MNHEY, CDR2 SMNVEV (reference sequence). V dropped 8 bases and J dropped 1 base, with 6 bases sitting between them. CDR3 length equals 12 residues. The CDR3 reads CASAGSYNEQFF. The CDR3 region has the DNA TGTGCCAGCGCGGGGTCCTACAATGAGCAGTTCTTC.

The chain has TRBV28 and TRBJ1-3; 7 nucleotides line up with TRBD1. The CDR3 is 15 residues long. Germline trimming cut 6 bases from V and 4 bases from J; bases unmatched to any gene: 9. The germline V gene has CDR1 MDHEN and CDR2 SYDVKM. In DNA form, the CDR3 reads TGTGCCAGCAGCTCCAAGACAGGGCTAGGAAACACCATATATTTT. Amino acid sequence: CASSSKTGLGNTIYF.

The V gene is TRBV5-1, the J gene TRBJ2-2; 11 bases map to TRBD2. With 3 bases clipped from V and 2 bases from J, the junction kept 3 bases outside the gene matches. The CDR3 runs to 16 residues. Germline V gene data show CDR1 as SGHRS and CDR2 as YFSETQ. CDR3 DNA sequence: TGCGCCAGCAGCTCGCTAGCGGGGGGAAACACCGGGGAGCTGTTTTTT. It translates to CASSSLAGGNTGELFF.

This chain joins TRBV19 and TRBJ1-5; D uncertain. The V and J ends lost 11 bases and 2 bases respectively, with 10 bases between them. The V gene's germline CDR1 is LNHDA and CDR2 SQIVND (reference sequence). The CDR3 extends over 12 amino acids. The CDR3 region has the DNA TGTGCCGGCAGCGGAGGCAATCAGCCCCAGCATTTT. Translating it yields CAGSGGNQPQHF.

The table lists this clone with a few counts. The chain is built from TRBV5-1 and TRBJ1-2, with D possibly being TRBD1 (6 bases). The ends were cut back, 3 bases at V and 6 bases at J, with 18 bases in the middle. Looked up from germline, CDR1 is SGHRS and CDR2 is YFSETQ. This CDR3 region has 15 residues. DNA for the CDR3: TGCGCCAGCAGCTATAGGACAGCCGGTCCGAATGGCTACACCTTC. It encodes CASSYRTAGPNGYTF. The complete variable domain, with remaining parts taken from reference TRBV5-1 and TRBJ1-2, reads KAGVTQTPRYLIKTRGQQVTLSCSPISGHRSVSWYQQTPGQGLQFLFEYFSETQRNKGNFPGRFSGRQFSNSRSEMNVSTLELGDSALYLCASSYRTAGPNGYTFGSGTRLTVV.

This clone has a handful of counts. V usage is TRBV19 and J usage is TRBJ1-3; 7 bases are a match to TRBD1. Germline V gene lookup returns CDR1 LNHDA and CDR2 SQIVND (reference sequence). The CDR3 totals 15 residues. V shed 5 bases and J 1 base; nucleotides not matched to a gene: 5. The CDR3: CASSWQGDSGNTIYF. The CDR3 nucleotides read TGTGCCAGTAGTTGGCAGGGGGATTCTGGAAACACCATATATTTT.

The CDR3 loop reads CASSQRTHEFYEQYF. In nucleotides, the CDR3 is TGTGCCAGCAGCCAAAGGACTCACGAGTTCTACGAGCAGTACTTC. The V and J genes are TRBV14 and TRBJ2-7; TRBD2 is a possible D gene (5 bases). The CDR3 has 15 residues. Trimming cost V 2 bases and J 3 bases, with 14 bases left between them. Per germline, CDR1 SGHDN and CDR2 FVKESK.

This clone was found once. A read error may account for a junction end that differs from germline. The chain links TRBV7-9 to TRBJ2-1; TRBD2 is a possible D gene (6 bases). This CDR3 comprises 15 residues. The germline CDR1 and CDR2 sequences are SEHNR and FQNEAQ (reference sequence). The CDR3 region has the DNA TGTTCCAGCAGCTTATACGGGAGCTCCTACAATGAGCAGTTCTTC. Its translation: CSSSLYGSSYNEQFF.

This clone has only one observation. The chain carries TRBV27 and TRBJ1-4, with D possibly matching TRBD1 (6 bases). Per germline, CDR1 MNHEY and CDR2 SMNVEV (reference sequence). CDR3 length equals 14 residues. V was trimmed by 6 bases and J by 6 bases, leaving 14 bases between them. CDR3 residues: CASRTQGLDEKLFF. The CDR3 region has the DNA TGTGCCAGCAGAACACAGGGTTTAGATGAAAAACTGTTTTTT.

The rearrangement uses TRBV5-1 and TRBJ1-4; 7 bases agree with TRBD1. After removal of 6 bases from V and 2 bases from J, the junction contained 1 base not matched to a gene. Germline CDR1 and CDR2: SGHRS and YFSETQ. This CDR3 comprises 13 residues. CDR3 amino acids: CASKQGTNEKLFF. CDR3 DNA: TGCGCCAGCAAACAGGGGACTAATGAAAAACTGTTTTTT.

This chain connects TRBV18 to TRBJ2-2, with 9 bases matching TRBD1. CDR1 is KGHSH and CDR2 is LQKENI in the germline V gene. CDR3 length: 18 amino acids. V shed 2 bases, J shed 1 base, and the junction held 8 bases outside the gene matches. The CDR3 DNA reads as TGTGCCAGCTCACCAGAAACAGGGGGCGCAGGGAACACCGGGGAGCTGTTTTTT. It is translated as CASSPETGGAGNTGELFF.

This clone was counted a single time. The chain carries TRBV15 and TRBJ1-5, with TRBD1 matching over 10 bases. The CDR3 runs 18 residues. After removal of 2 bases from V and 2 bases from J, the junction contained 9 bases not matched to a gene. The germline gives CDR1 LNHNV, CDR2 YYDKDF (reference sequence). The CDR3 protein is CATSRRDRGSIGNQPQHF. Here the CDR3 DNA reads TGTGCCACCAGCAGACGGGACAGGGGCAGTATAGGCAATCAGCCCCAGCATTTT.

V is TRBV2 and J is TRBJ2-3, with D perhaps matching TRBD1 (6 bases). Germline CDR1 SNHLY, CDR2 FYNNEI. This CDR3 is built from 15 residues. V lost 5 bases and J lost 3, with 15 bases in between. For the CDR3, the DNA is TGTGCCAGCAGTTGGACCAGGGGCGGAACAGATACGCAGTATTTT. Residues: CASSWTRGGTDTQYF.

In this sample, this clone turned up a few times. The gene calls are TRBV19 and TRBJ1-6; 12 bases are a match to TRBD1. Germline loops: CDR1 LNHDA, CDR2 SQIVND (reference sequence). The ends lost 4 bases at V and 11 bases at J; junction bases unmatched: 3. The CDR3 contains 14 residues. The CDR3 coding sequence is TGTGCCAGTAGTAACCGGGACAGGGGGCCACCCCTCCACTTT. This sequence encodes CASSNRDRGPPLHF.

The genes are TRBV7-3 and TRBJ2-1, with D possibly TRBD2 on 6 matching bases. V dropped 5 bases and J dropped 0 bases, with 11 bases sitting between them. This CDR3 comprises 15 residues. Germline CDR1 and CDR2: SGHTA and FQGTGA. The CDR3 is CASSQEGLSYNEQFF. Here the CDR3 DNA reads TGTGCCAGCAGCCAGGAGGGCCTCTCCTACAATGAGCAGTTCTTC.

The DNA of the CDR3 is TGTGCCAGCAGTGAAGGACCGGGCTCTGGAAACACCATATATTTT. Amino acid sequence: CASSEGPGSGNTIYF. The chain links TRBV2 to TRBJ1-3; no clear D. In germline, CDR1 is SNHLY, CDR2 FYNNEI. V was trimmed by 1 base and J by 0 bases, leaving 7 bases between them. The CDR3 is 15 residues long.

The gene calls are TRBV5-1 and TRBJ1-2, with D perhaps matching TRBD1 (5 bases). The CDR3 totals 13 residues. Trimming took 2 bases from V and 6 from J, leaving 11 bases between them. The germline gives CDR1 SGHRS, CDR2 YFSETQ. The CDR3 reads CASSLGVSDGYTF. The CDR3 nucleotides are TGCGCCAGCAGCTTAGGGGTAAGCGATGGCTACACCTTC.

The chain combines TRBV29-1 with TRBJ2-2, with unresolved D. V was cut by 6 bases and J by 6 bases, with 17 bases left in between. The germline V gene encodes CDR1 SQVTM and CDR2 ANQGSEA. The length of the CDR3 is 14 residues. The CDR3: CSVHSDERPGELFF. CDR3 coding DNA: TGCAGCGTACATTCAGACGAGAGGCCCGGGGAGCTGTTTTTT.

The rearrangement joins TRBV19 to TRBJ1-1; TRBD1 matches at 7 bases. CDR3 length equals 13 residues. The germline CDR1 and CDR2 sequences are LNHDA and SQIVND (reference sequence). J gave up 3 bases and V 4 bases, and 2 bases lay outside the gene matches. CDR3 loop: CASSTDRDTEAFF. CDR3 coding DNA: TGTGCCAGTAGTACAGACAGGGACACTGAAGCTTTCTTT.

This clone has a single count. The chain carries TRBV5-8 and TRBJ1-1; perhaps TRBD1 as D (5 bases). CDR3 length equals 13 residues. Looked up from germline, CDR1 is SGHTS and CDR2 is YDEGEE. V was clipped by 3 bases and J by 4 bases, with 10 bases between them. The CDR3 nucleotides read TGTGCCAGCAGCTGGGTCGGGGGCACTGAAGCTTTCTTT. Translated, it gives CASSWVGGTEAFF. The variable domain in full, with the rest retrieved from reference TRBV5-8 and TRBJ1-1, is EAGVTQSPTHLIKTRGQQATLRCSPISGHTSVYWYQQALGLGLQFLLWYDEGEERNRGNFPPRFSGRQFPNYSSELNVNALELEDSALYLCASSWVGGTEAFFGQGTRLTVV.

The V gene is TRBV30, the J gene TRBJ1-5; TRBD1 aligns across 10 bases. V shed 5 bases, J shed 4 bases, and the junction held 5 bases outside the gene matches. The germline V gene encodes CDR1 GTSNPN and CDR2 SVGIG (reference sequence). The CDR3 loop spans 14 amino acids. Written as DNA, the CDR3 is TGTGCCTGGGGCAGGGGACAGGGGAATCAGCCCCAGCATTTT. Translating it yields CAWGRGQGNQPQHF.

J is TRBJ2-2 and V is TRBV25-1, with TRBD2 matching over 9 bases. V shed 4 bases and J 1 base; nucleotides not matched to a gene: 1. The CDR3 loop spans 15 amino acids. Germline lookup yields CDR1 MGHDK and CDR2 SYGVNS. CDR3 in amino acids: CASSGAGGNTGELFF. CDR3 nucleotides: TGTGCCAGCAGTGGAGCGGGGGGGAACACCGGGGAGCTGTTTTTT.

In DNA, the CDR3 is TGTGCCAGCAGTTTACTACAAGAGACCCAGTACTTC. Its protein is CASSLLQETQYF. V is TRBV28 and J is TRBJ2-5; the D is unclear. The CDR3 spans 12 residues. In germline, CDR1 is MDHEN, CDR2 SYDVKM. V dropped 2 bases and J dropped 2 bases, with 3 bases sitting between them. The variable domain in full, completed from reference TRBV28 and TRBJ2-5, reads DVKVTQSSRYLVKRTGEKVFLECVQDMDHENMFWYRQDPGLGLRLIYFSYDVKMKEKGDIPEGYSVSREKKERFSLILESASTNQTSMYLCASSLLQETQYFGPGTRLLVL.